The clone carrying this T cell receptor beta chain has more than one count but fewer than ten. The antigen remains unidentified. The data were obtained in a study of T cell repertoires in cytomegalovirus infection. Overall study findings and caveats: The ex vivo response was dominated by HLA-C-restricted CMV-specific TCR beta clonotypes.

TCRdb re-called the reads through MiXCR, storing one row per CDR3 protein. The repertoire holds approximately 500,000 distinct CDR3 sequences, roughly 10% seen once, with roughly a tenth in the top ten. CDR1 and CDR2 from the germline V gene are SGHRS and YFSETQ. The V gene lost 4 bases and the J gene lost 6 bases, with 11 bases spanning the gap. The length of the CDR3 is 13 residues. Source material: PBMCs. V usage is TRBV5-1 and J usage is TRBJ2-1; D tentatively reads TRBD1 or TRBD2 (6 bases each). The TCR was taken from a human donor in good health (CMV status not recorded). Some clones in this sample may be carry-over from other donors' samples. Here the CDR3 DNA reads TGCGCCAGCAGCCCGGGGGCAGCCAATGAGCAGTTCTTC. Amino acid sequence: CASSPGAANEQFF.